The sequence of this T cell receptor (beta chain) was determined in a study of blood T cell repertoires in COVID-19. Here immunoSEQ multiplex PCR was the method, and the copy in TCRdb shows in-frame clones only, minus some. The sample yields 250,000 or so clones, approximately 84% seen once. The TCR sequence derives from a man in his fifties or sixties who had recovered from COVID-19. The specimen was PBMCs or T cells enriched from blood (not recorded which).

The CDR3, as DNA: TGTGCCAGCAGCTACGATAGCGGCGCCTACAATGAGCAGTTCTTC. As protein: CASSYDSGAYNEQFF. J is TRBJ2-1 and V is TRBV7-3; D may be TRBD2 (6 bases). CDR1 SGHTA and CDR2 FQGTGA come from the germline V gene. The V end lost 4 bases, the J end lost 2 bases, and 12 bases lay between the germline ends. The CDR3 spans 15 residues.